This entry concerns a single T cell receptor (beta chain). Its cognate antigen is unknown. V shed 3 bases, J shed 6 bases, and the junction held 1 base outside the gene matches. Germline V gene lookup returns CDR1 SGHRS and CDR2 YFSETQ. This CDR3 contains 13 residues. This record comes from a study of cytomegalovirus exposure and HLA in healthy donors. It was with 60 Vbeta and 13 Jbeta primers that the PCR ran. Clones were read by immunoSEQ multiplex PCR, and TCRdb kept only the in-frame ones, dropping some. The sample contains under 200,000 clones, over 75% of which appear only once. Study findings and constraints: Fewer N-insertions than the roughly 700-donor mean were reportedly shown by an Asian-associated ancestry cluster in a later analysis. Being productive about 87% or about 30% of the time was typical of most TCR beta V segments in an earlier analysis. At a 0.05 false discovery rate, a later analysis found about 17,000 TCR beta sequences to be associated with HLA alleles.

The material sequenced was PBMCs. The sequence was obtained from a woman between 45 and 60 years old in good health and CMV-seronegative. The genes are TRBV5-1 and TRBJ2-1; 9 bases are a match to TRBD1. CDR3 loop: CASSWGQGNEQFF. In DNA, the CDR3 is TGCGCCAGCAGCTGGGGACAGGGCAATGAGCAGTTCTTC.